This T cell receptor beta chain was sequenced for a study of blood T cell repertoires in COVID-19. Study-wide background: COVID-19 samples, acute and convalescent, were from the United States, Italy and Spain. PBMCs, B-cell-depleted T cells, or T cells were the source of the cDNA or gDNA that made up the material.

The CDR3 covers 17 residues. The V gene end was trimmed by 7 bases and the J gene end by 6 bases; junction bases not matched to a gene: 14. As processed by the authors: Amplification from reference gene primers served as the basis for estimated nucleated cell counts. The method was immunoSEQ multiplex PCR; TCRdb's version includes in-frame clones alone and lacks a portion of them. From that table come the V and J calls and clone size; the DNA was used to work out D and trimming. The data show about 100,000 clones, with more than 75% seen just once and 4.5% held by the top ten. This TCR came from a human donor in a cohort sampled during active COVID-19. The sample comprised peripheral blood. The V gene is TRBV6-7, the J gene TRBJ2-2; 10 bases are shared with TRBD2. TRBV6-7 is designated an ORF whose function remains uncertain. The CDR3, as DNA: TGTGCCAGCATCCTACTACTAGGGACTAGCGAGGCCGGGGAGCTGTTTTTT. Protein product: CASILLLGTSEAGELFF.